This TCR beta chain was found in a study of T cell responses to AZD1222 COVID-19 vaccine (dated by TCRdb to the early 2020s). Turning to the overall study: TCR sequencing was performed for 230 to 250 trial participants, of whom approximately 200 were given two doses of AZD1222 and 26 were given two doses of MenACWY control vaccine. Trial participants were enrolled into age subgroups of 18-55, 56-69 and 70-plus years, which contained roughly 150, 30 and 60 TCR-sequenced participants, respectively.

Germline trimming amounts to 4 bases on V and 5 bases on J, with 9 as the count of junction bases outside the gene matches. CDR1 and CDR2 are read off the germline V gene (reference sequence) as MNHNY and SVGAGI. Taken from cysteine to phenylalanine, the CDR3 has 16 residues. The kept DNA is CDR3 alone, 48 bases in frame from the first base. The sample's time point label, decoded: about 28 days (+/-7) after the second vaccine dose. AZD1222 recipients whose second dose came at about 4 weeks and those whose second dose came at about 12 weeks were combined into one group, since spike-specific TCR depth and breadth did not differ between the two schedules. Vaccinee samples were obtained from the UK trials COV001 and COV002, which included a single-blind randomized controlled phase 2/3 trial of AZD1222 (ChAdOx1 nCoV-19) in healthy adults. For TCRbeta chain sequencing, PBMC samples from trial participants were taken at day 0 and at day 28 after the second dose.

The CDR3 regions of human TCRbeta chains were analyzed by immunosequencing. The authors processed their data as follows. TCRs in the repertoires were compared against a reference library of SARS-CoV-2-specific TCRs that had been generated with the MIRA antigen-specificity platform. Breadth was defined as the fraction of unique TCRs that were SARS-CoV-2-associated. Depth was defined as the fraction of total T cells that were SARS-CoV-2-associated. Using the MIRA data, each spike-specific TCR was mapped to the spike region that the TCR reacts to and placed in a CD4 or CD8 class. Log10-transformed breadth and depth values were compared by one-way ANOVA with Sidak's multiple comparisons tests. Not all clones reach the TCRdb copy of this immuneACCESS table, which keeps in-frame sequences only. Checked studies attribute under half of the gap to unresolved V genes and leave the rest unexplained. V and J calls and clone size are as listed in that table; D and trimming were resolved from the DNA. This sample has roughly 150,000 clones in its table, and 91% of those were observed once. Under 1.5% of the sample is in the top ten clones.

Summary of the overall study and its limitations: After two AZD1222 doses, spike-specific TCR breadth and depth were significantly higher than at day 0 and than in MenACWY recipients. Most participants were white British and females outnumbered males, and the authors suggested that clonal diversity may have been underestimated. In the small 56-69-year group, the increase in depth fell short of significance, most likely because of low power. Because no samples from the day 14 peak response were available, repertoires could be characterized only after the peak T cell response. Nearly half of unique spike-specific TCRs reportedly recognized epitopes outside regions mutated in the B.1.351 and B.1.1.7 variants. Conclusions about previously exposed vaccinees were limited because only six or seven AZD1222 recipients were SARS-CoV-2 seropositive at baseline. Vaccine-associated CD4 TCRs spanned the whole spike protein, with dominant responses in regions 160-218 and 743-854.

With respect to this clone: Its antigen is not yet known. Per-base qualities were not stored, and no clone one base away is much larger.

The starting material was peripheral blood, obtained 28 days after the second AZD1222 dose. The chain is assembled from TRBV6-6 and TRBJ2-2, and TRBD1 matches 8 of the central bases. The TCR was taken from an adult who received the AZD1222 COVID-19 vaccine. This receptor has the CDR3 CASSFPGQGRTGELFF. The sequenced DNA: TGTGCCAGCAGTTTCCCCGGACAGGGAAGAACCGGGGAGCTGTTTTTT.